This T cell receptor (beta chain) comes out of a study of cytomegalovirus exposure and HLA in healthy donors. General study findings and limits: The study recorded 160 or so TCR beta chains that were cytomegalovirus-associated. The study carried out a later analysis of TCR beta sequences. It associated some 15,000 of them with specific HLA alleles at a false discovery rate of 0.05. One variant, a missense change in DCLRE1C, was linked in a later analysis to TCR beta V- and J-gene trimming.

The CDR3 consists of 11 residues. Germline V CDR1 and CDR2: MDHEN, SYDVKM. Trimming removed 5 bases at V and 4 bases at J, with 5 bases between. In regard to this clone: What it binds is not known.

Unrecorded immune exposures were likely, despite nominal health at sampling. Primers included in the PCR were 60 Vbeta and 13 Jbeta primers. Using immunoSEQ multiplex PCR, the repertoire was profiled, and TCRdb retains in-frame clones only, with some absent. The data hold roughly 90,000 clones, with around 84% observed a single time. The specimen was PBMCs. The V gene is TRBV28, the J gene TRBJ1-2, with D hard to call. This clonotype was obtained from a man younger than 30 in good health and CMV-seronegative. CDR3 amino acids: CASSEIYGYTF. CDR3 DNA: TGTGCCAGCAGTGAGATCTATGGCTACACCTTC.